At least ten counts were recorded for the clone carrying this TCR beta chain. TCRdb analysed the RT-PCR reads with MiXCR anew, one entry per CDR3 protein. The data show about 680,000 distinct CDR3 sequences, 12% to 15% seen once. Trimming shortened V by 2 bases and J by 4 bases, and 11 bases separated the two germline ends. The CDR3 is 14 amino acids. The V and J genes are TRBV12-3 or TRBV12-4 and TRBJ1-2; no definite D call. This TCR came from a female donor in good health, serving as a healthy control. The sequencing input was memory CD4+ T cells from blood. The CDR3 spells CASSLWKGSYGYTF. Here the CDR3 DNA reads TGTGCCAGCAGTTTATGGAAGGGAAGCTATGGCTACACCTTC.